The 24 T cell receptor beta chains below were found in one sample sequenced in a study of shared clonotypes between healthy human individuals. Data came from immunoSEQ multiplex PCR; TCRdb stores just in-frame clones and leaves some out. The sample has about 1 million clones, 60% to 80% seen once. The sequenced sample was memory CD4+ T cells sorted from blood. Subset indicated: CD45RA-negative fraction. The receptors here all came from a man aged 18 to 30 in good health.

The chain uses TRBV15 and TRBJ1-5; tentatively, D is TRBD1 (6 bases). The CDR3 extends over 14 amino acids. Germline V gene sequence: CDR1 LNHNV, CDR2 YYDKDF (reference sequence). Trimming took off 0 bases at V and 10 bases at J, with 13 bases between the two ends. CDR3 nucleotide sequence: TGTGCCACCAGCAGAGAACAGGGTACCCCCCCCCAGCATTTT. As protein: CATSREQGTPPQHF.

This chain uses TRBV30 with TRBJ1-1, with TRBD1 as a possible D gene (6 bases). V was pared by 1 base and J by 4 bases, with 10 bases between. CDR1 GTSNPN and CDR2 SVGIG come from the germline V gene (reference sequence). This CDR3 region has 13 residues. CDR3 DNA: TGTGCCTGGAGTGCCAACAGGGTCACTGAAGCTTTCTTT. The encoded protein is CAWSANRVTEAFF.

Concerning this clone: Other DNA sequences of this sample code for an identical CDR3. This sequence joins TRBV5-1 and TRBJ1-1; D not certain. Germline loops: CDR1 SGHRS, CDR2 YFSETQ. V lost 0 bases, J lost 0 bases, and 9 bases lay in between. This CDR3 has 15 residues. The CDR3 sequence is CASSLGAGVNTEAFF. As DNA, the CDR3 is TGCGCCAGCAGCTTGGGGGCAGGTGTGAACACTGAAGCTTTCTTT.

The chain is built from TRBV13 and TRBJ2-7, with D possibly TRBD2 on 6 matching bases. Trimming pared 3 bases from V and 5 bases from J, leaving 23 bases between. Germline CDR1 and CDR2: PRHDT and FYEKMQ (reference sequence). This CDR3 is 17 amino acids long. The CDR3 DNA sequence: TGTGCCAGCAGCTTGACGTCGGGACTCCCGTCCCTGAACGAGCAGTACTTC. The encoded protein is CASSLTSGLPSLNEQYF.

This chain joins TRBV7-2 and TRBJ1-1; 9 bases line up with TRBD1. The CDR3 length is 17 residues. Germline-derived CDR1 and CDR2 are SGHTA and FQGNSA. V was clipped by 1 base and J by 0 bases; unmatched bases: 6. The CDR3 coding sequence is TGTGCCAGCAGCTTAGGGACAGGGGCCCCAATGAACACTGAAGCTTTCTTT. Translation gives CASSLGTGAPMNTEAFF.

CDR3 coding DNA: TGTGCCAGCAGCCAAGACGGGACAGGGGATAGTAATGAAAAACTGTTTTTT. Its translation is CASSQDGTGDSNEKLFF. V gene TRBV4-2 combines with J gene TRBJ1-4; 10 bases fit TRBD1. Trimming took 0 bases from V and 4 from J; bases not matched to a gene: 5. CDR1 is LGHNA and CDR2 is YNFKEQ in the germline V gene. The CDR3 spans 17 residues.

About this clone: Different DNA sequences within this sample yield the same CDR3. The rearrangement uses TRBV5-6 and TRBJ1-1; unclear D gene. CDR1 SGHDT and CDR2 YYEEEE come from the germline V gene. Trimming left V 4 bases short and J 5 bases short, with 6 bases between. The CDR3 is made up of 11 amino acids. The CDR3 DNA is TGTGCCAGCAGCCTTAATACTGAAGCTTTCTTT. Protein: CASSLNTEAFF.

The chain couples TRBV7-9 to TRBJ2-3, with D unclear. Trimming stripped 0 bases from V and 1 base from J, with 11 bases between. The CDR3 contains 16 residues. CDR1 is SEHNR, CDR2 FQNEAQ, per germline (reference sequence). The CDR3 DNA is TGTGCCAGCAGCTTAGCGTCCGGCAGTGGCACAGATACGCAGTATTTT. Protein: CASSLASGSGTDTQYF.

This clone was counted between two and nine times. J is TRBJ2-3 and V is TRBV18, with 7 bases fitting TRBD2. The CDR3 has 14 residues. V gave up 4 bases and J gave up 2 bases; unmatched junction bases: 3. CDR1 is KGHSH and CDR2 is LQKENI in the germline V gene. CDR3 sequence reads: CASSHGGTTDTQYF. The CDR3 DNA reads TGTGCCAGCTCACACGGGGGGACCACAGATACGCAGTATTTT.

V and J are TRBV4-1 and TRBJ2-7, with 7 bases matching TRBD2. Germline CDR1 reads MGHRA; CDR2 reads YSYEKL. V dropped 1 base and J dropped 0; count of bases not matched to a gene: 6. This CDR3 comprises 16 residues. In nucleotides, the CDR3 is TGCGCCAGCAGCCAAGGACGCGGGGGAACCTCCTACGAGCAGTACTTC. The encoded protein is CASSQGRGGTSYEQYF.

The chain joins TRBV27 to TRBJ2-7; a possible D gene is TRBD1 (6 bases). The ends were cut back, 10 bases at V and 2 bases at J, with 21 bases in the middle. CDR3 length equals 15 residues. CDR1 MNHEY and CDR2 SMNVEV come from the germline V gene (reference sequence). CDR3 in DNA: TGTGCCAATCCCTTAGGGCAGGGGCGGCCCTACGAGCAGTACTTC. It yields the protein CANPLGQGRPYEQYF.

The chain uses TRBV5-5 and TRBJ2-5; 9 nucleotides line up with TRBD1. V dropped 3 bases and J dropped 5; count of bases not matched to a gene: 8. The CDR3 contains 15 residues. CDR1 and CDR2 (germline): SGHKS, YYEKEE (reference sequence). Here the CDR3 reads CASSSRTGVVETQYF. CDR3 coding DNA: TGTGCCAGCAGCTCCCGGACAGGGGTGGTCGAGACCCAGTACTTC.

V and J are TRBV5-6 and TRBJ2-7, with TRBD1 matching over 8 bases. The germline V gene has CDR1 SGHDT and CDR2 YYEEEE. The V gene end was trimmed by 2 bases and the J gene end by 5 bases; junction bases not matched to a gene: 12. The CDR3 runs to 16 residues. In DNA form, the CDR3 reads TGTGCCAGCAGCTTAGACCAGGGGGCTTTCTTCAACGAGCAGTACTTC. Amino acid sequence: CASSLDQGAFFNEQYF. The full variable domain, with the rest looked up from reference TRBV5-6 and TRBJ2-7, is DAGVTQSPTHLIKTRGQQVTLRCSPKSGHDTVSWYQQALGQGPQFIFQYYEEEERQRGNFPDRFSGHQFPNYSSELNVNALLLGDSALYLCASSLDQGAFFNEQYFGPGTRLTVT.

The chain recombines TRBV18 with TRBJ1-6; a weak D match, TRBD1 (5 bases). V lost 3 bases and J 8 bases, leaving 14 bases between the germline ends. The CDR3 totals 15 residues. Looked up from germline, CDR1 is KGHSH and CDR2 is LQKENI. The CDR3 DNA is TGTGCCAGCTCACCGTCAATATCGGGGGATTCACCCCTCCACTTT. Translating gives CASSPSISGDSPLHF.

This clone was observed a single time. CDR3 in amino acids: CAWKFDSYEQYF. CDR3 DNA sequence: TGTGCCTGGAAGTTCGACTCCTACGAGCAGTACTTC. The chain employs TRBV30 and TRBJ2-7; D remains unclear. The ends were cut back, 4 bases at V and 0 bases at J, with 7 bases in the middle. Germline CDR1 reads GTSNPN; CDR2 reads SVGIG (reference sequence). The CDR3 contains 12 residues.

The V and J genes are TRBV7-2 and TRBJ2-3; either TRBD1 or TRBD2 may fit D (5 bases each). V was pared by 6 bases and J by 4 bases, with 26 bases between. Per germline, CDR1 SGHTA and CDR2 FQGNSA. CDR3 size: 18 residues. The CDR3 bases are TGTGCCAGCAGTCCAGAGCCTCATGGAGTCTGGGGACCAGATACGCAGTATTTT. It is translated as CASSPEPHGVWGPDTQYF.

The chain couples TRBV6-6 to TRBJ1-2; no definite D call. The CDR3 consists of 13 residues. With 2 bases removed from V and 5 bases from J, the gap between germline ends came to 9 bases. Germline CDR1 reads MNHNY; CDR2 reads SVGAGI (reference sequence). The CDR3 DNA reads TGTGCCAGCAGTTACAAGGTATTGTATGGCTACACCTTC. It specifies CASSYKVLYGYTF.

The V call is TRBV7-9, the J call TRBJ2-1; D is possibly TRBD2 (7 bases). From germline, CDR1 is SEHNR and CDR2 FQNEAQ (reference sequence). CDR3 length: 15 residues. V was pared by 3 bases and J by 9 bases, with 18 bases between. CDR3 protein: CASSLEPAGHPEQFF. In DNA form, the CDR3 reads TGTGCCAGCAGCTTGGAGCCAGCGGGACACCCTGAGCAGTTCTTC.

The chain uses TRBV6-5 and TRBJ1-1; D is unclear. This CDR3 comprises 13 residues. The V end was cut by 2 bases, the J end by 3 bases, with 7 bases between. Germline CDR1 reads MNHEY; CDR2 reads SVGAGI. CDR3 coding DNA: TGTGCCAGCAGTTACCGGGATGACACTGAAGCTTTCTTT. It specifies CASSYRDDTEAFF.

The chain is built from TRBV10-3 and TRBJ2-5; D possibly matches TRBD1 or TRBD2 (5 bases each). Trimming shortened V by 6 bases and J by 1 base, and 12 bases separated the two germline ends. CDR1 and CDR2 from the germline V gene are ENHRY and SYGVKD. The CDR3 is 14 residues long. DNA of the CDR3: TGTGCCATCAGCGATGGGGGTTTCCAAGAGACCCAGTACTTC. This gives the protein CAISDGGFQETQYF.

The chain uses TRBV7-6 and TRBJ2-1; the D is unclear. The V end lost 4 bases, the J end lost 7 bases, and 20 bases lay between the germline ends. CDR3 length: 16 amino acids. Germline CDR1 is SGHVS and CDR2 is FNYEAQ. CDR3: CASSSKSGKGWNEQFF. The CDR3 DNA is TGTGCCAGCAGCTCAAAATCCGGCAAGGGTTGGAATGAGCAGTTCTTC.

This clone was observed once. The rearrangement uses TRBV28 and TRBJ1-4; D perhaps matches TRBD1 (5 bases). Germline CDR1 reads MDHEN; CDR2 reads SYDVKM. V lost 6 bases to trimming and J lost 8 bases, with 16 bases between them. The length of the CDR3 is 14 residues. CDR3 region: CASRPAGVEEKLFF. CDR3 nucleotide sequence: TGTGCCAGCAGACCGGCGGGGGTAGAGGAAAAACTGTTTTTT.

This clone was counted many times. The chain couples TRBV9 to TRBJ2-1, with 12 bases that match TRBD2. This CDR3 is 18 amino acids long. Germline lookup yields CDR1 SGDLS and CDR2 YYNGEE. V shed 4 bases and J 0 bases; nucleotides not matched to a gene: 8. As DNA, the CDR3 is TGTGCCAGCAGCCTCCGGACTAGCGGGGTCAGCTCCTACAATGAGCAGTTCTTC. It specifies CASSLRTSGVSSYNEQFF.

The rearrangement links TRBV2 to TRBJ1-1; 10 bases line up with TRBD1. CDR3 length equals 15 residues. V shed 5 bases and J 0 bases; nucleotides not matched to a gene: 3. Germline CDR1 reads SNHLY; CDR2 reads FYNNEI. The CDR3 nucleotides read TGTGCCAGCAGTCGGGACAGGGGTTTGAACACTGAAGCTTTCTTT. Residues: CASSRDRGLNTEAFF.